The next 24 T cell receptor beta chains were all read from a single sample in a study of blood T cells in healthy people across ages. Through a sample-barcoded 5' primer and a J-beta primer mix, a second PCR was run for roughly 6 to 11 cycles. TCRdb re-analysed the 5' RACE reads in MiXCR, keeping a single row per CDR3 protein. The sample has about a million distinct CDR3 sequences, 35% to 45% seen once. The specimen sequenced was blood. The receptor set was obtained from a man aged 18-30 years in good health.

To note about this clonotype: Compared with germline, one end of the junction differs, possibly owing to a read error. V and J are TRBV4-3 and TRBJ2-5; TRBD1 matches 10 bases. Per the germline V gene, CDR1 is LGHNA and CDR2 is YSLEER. This CDR3 has 15 amino acids. Here the CDR3 DNA reads TGCGCCGGCAGCCTTGGACAGGGGGAACAAGAGACCCAGTACTTC. This codes for CAGSLGQGEQETQYF.

This clonotype turned up a few times. The CDR3 region has the DNA TGTGCCAGCAGTGGCCGTGGGGGTAGTATTGGAGATACGCAGTATTTT. This encodes CASSGRGGSIGDTQYF. The V call is TRBV2, the J call TRBJ2-3; D might be TRBD1 or TRBD2, each matching 5 bases. Germline loops: CDR1 SNHLY, CDR2 FYNNEI. With 4 bases removed from V and 5 bases from J, the gap between germline ends came to 19 bases. The CDR3 spans 16 residues.

This rearrangement joins TRBV20-1 to TRBJ2-1, with 11 bases that match TRBD2. The CDR3 is made up of 16 amino acids. V gave up 4 bases and J gave up 5 bases; unmatched junction bases: 10. CDR1 is DFQATT, CDR2 SNEGSKA, per germline (reference sequence). DNA for the CDR3: TGCAGTGCTACATCCCCCGGGACTAGCGGAAACAATGAGCAGTTCTTC. Translating gives CSATSPGTSGNNEQFF.

Only a few counts were recorded for this clonotype. The chain couples TRBV6-2 or TRBV6-3 to TRBJ2-7; 10 bases match TRBD1. The CDR3 consists of 14 residues. V lost 2 bases and J lost 3; bases outside the gene matches: 1. Germline-derived CDR1 and CDR2 are MNHEY and SVGEGT. The chain's CDR3 is CASSYRTGGYEQYF. CDR3 bases: TGTGCCAGCAGTTACCGGACAGGGGGCTACGAGCAGTACTTC.

V usage is TRBV12-5 and J usage is TRBJ1-2; no definite D call. V was clipped by 4 bases and J by 8 bases, with 14 bases between them. CDR3 length: 13 residues. Germline lookup yields CDR1 LGHNT and CDR2 FRNRAP. This chain's CDR3 is CASGSPRAGGYTF. CDR3 nucleotides: TGTGCTAGTGGTTCCCCCCGGGCTGGCGGCTACACCTTC.

The V and J genes are TRBV9 and TRBJ1-2; D remains ambiguous. The CDR3 has 15 residues. Germline V lookup: CDR1 SGDLS, CDR2 YYNGEE. V shed 0 bases and J shed 6 bases, with 15 bases lying between them. The CDR3 nucleotides are TGTGCCAGCAGCGTAGACGGCAGCACCTCGGATGGCTACACCTTC. Translating it yields CASSVDGSTSDGYTF. Full variable domain (outside the CDR3, taken from reference TRBV9 and TRBJ1-2): DSGVTQTPKHLITATGQRVTLRCSPRSGDLSVYWYQQSLDQGLQFLIQYYNGEERAKGNILERFSAQQFPDLHSELNLSSLELGDSALYFCASSVDGSTSDGYTFGSGTRLTVV.

This clonotype was observed a handful of times. This chain joins TRBV7-2 and TRBJ1-2; D not resolved. This CDR3 comprises 14 residues. V was shortened by 0 bases and J by 7 bases, with 12 bases between the two germline ends. Germline lookup yields CDR1 SGHTA and CDR2 FQGNSA. The CDR3 bases are TGTGCCAGCAGCTTAGCTTGGACCGGGTTTGGCTACACCTTC. This gives the protein CASSLAWTGFGYTF.

The chain carries TRBV10-3 and TRBJ2-1; D is possibly TRBD1 (7 bases). Between the trimmed V and J ends, which lost 2 bases and 4 bases, there was a span of 12 bases. The CDR3 length is 15 residues. Looked up from germline, CDR1 is ENHRY and CDR2 is SYGVKD. The CDR3 region has the DNA TGTGCCATCAGTGAGGCGGGACAGACGTACAATGAGCAGTTCTTC. Protein product: CAISEAGQTYNEQFF.

This clonotype was observed a few times. A read error is possible here, since a much larger clone lies one base away. The rearrangement joins TRBV29-1 to TRBJ2-7, with a weak D call TRBD2 (6 bases). Trimming cost V 8 bases and J 7 bases, with 27 bases left between them. The CDR3 is 15 amino acids. CDR1 is SQVTM, CDR2 ANQGSEA, per germline. DNA of the CDR3: TGCAGCTCGGCCATTGGGGGGATCACTTACAATGAGCAGTACTTC. Protein: CSSAIGGITYNEQYF.

V usage is TRBV12-3 or TRBV12-4 and J usage is TRBJ2-1; tentatively, D is TRBD2 (5 bases). The CDR3 has 16 residues. Trimming cost V 4 bases and J 0 bases, with 13 bases left between them. The CDR3 loop reads CASSWRGRSSYNEQFF. CDR3 DNA: TGTGCCAGCAGTTGGAGAGGGCGGAGCTCCTACAATGAGCAGTTCTTC.

This clonotype showed up just a few times. V gene TRBV7-9 combines with J gene TRBJ1-1, with D perhaps matching TRBD1 (6 bases). The CDR3 is 15 residues long. Trimming shortened V by 5 bases and J by 1 base, and 14 bases separated the two germline ends. Germline V gene sequence: CDR1 SEHNR, CDR2 FQNEAQ (reference sequence). In DNA form, the CDR3 reads TGTGCCAGCAGCCGAGAAGGGGGGGGGAACACTGAAGCTTTCTTT. Amino acid sequence: CASSREGGGNTEAFF. The whole variable domain, filled in from reference TRBV7-9 and TRBJ1-1, reads DTGVSQNPRHKITKRGQNVTFRCDPISEHNRLYWYRQTLGQGPEFLTYFQNEAQLEKSRLLSDRFSAERPKGSFSTLEIQRTEQGDSAMYLCASSREGGGNTEAFFGQGTRLTVV.

This clonotype showed up many times. The rearrangement uses TRBV13 and TRBJ1-2; weak D call: TRBD1 (6 bases). Germline V gives CDR1 PRHDT, CDR2 FYEKMQ (reference sequence). The CDR3 consists of 15 residues. The V and J ends lost 5 bases and 0 bases respectively, with 13 bases between them. The chain's CDR3 is CASSLGQPTNYGYTF. CDR3 nucleotides: TGTGCCAGCAGCCTCGGACAGCCTACTAACTATGGCTACACCTTC.

The gene calls are TRBV27 and TRBJ2-5, with 8 bases fitting TRBD1. The CDR3 has 15 amino acids. CDR1 and CDR2 (germline): MNHEY, SMNVEV (reference sequence). After removal of 6 bases from V and 2 bases from J, the junction contained 8 bases not matched to a gene. The CDR3 nucleotides read TGTGCCAGCAGACGACAGGACAGGGATCAAGAGACCCAGTACTTC. Protein product: CASRRQDRDQETQYF.

As for this clonotype: Sequence at one end of the junction differs from germline and may be a read error. The chain has TRBV7-9 and TRBJ1-1, with D unclear. CDR1 is SEHNR and CDR2 is FQNEAQ in the germline V gene (reference sequence). This CDR3 has 12 residues. The CDR3: CAGSLVDTEAFF. The CDR3 DNA follows: TGTGCCGGCAGCTTAGTCGACACTGAAGCTTTCTTT.

The rearrangement joins TRBV12-3 or TRBV12-4 to TRBJ2-1, with a tentative D call TRBD2 (5 bases). The CDR3 totals 13 residues. The V end was cut by 7 bases, the J end by 6 bases, with 13 bases between. CDR3 in DNA: TGTGCCAGCATCCTCGGGGTTCGCAATGAGCAGTTCTTC. This codes for CASILGVRNEQFF.

The genes are TRBV6-1 and TRBJ1-2, with 8 bases lining up with TRBD1. The length of the CDR3 is 15 residues. V lost 4 bases and J lost 3; bases outside the gene matches: 7. The germline V gene encodes CDR1 MNHNS and CDR2 SASEGT. CDR3 region: CASSASGGADYGYTF. The CDR3 bases are TGTGCCAGCAGTGCCTCAGGGGGCGCTGACTATGGCTACACCTTC.

The J gene is TRBJ1-4, the V gene TRBV4-3; D is ambiguous. CDR1 and CDR2 from the germline V gene are LGHNA and YSLEER. The V and J ends lost 2 bases and 4 bases respectively, with 11 bases between them. The CDR3 runs to 15 residues. The CDR3 DNA is TGCGCCAGCAGCCAATCGTCGATGGGTAATGAAAAACTGTTTTTT. It translates to CASSQSSMGNEKLFF.

This clonotype showed up just a few times. The V gene is TRBV24-1, the J gene TRBJ2-1; D remains ambiguous. Germline-derived CDR1 and CDR2 are KGHDR and SFDVKD. The CDR3 is 13 amino acids. Between the trimmed V and J ends, which lost 3 bases and 5 bases, there was a span of 7 bases. The CDR3, as DNA: TGTGCCACCAGTGATGACTGGGACAATGAGCAGTTCTTC. Amino acids: CATSDDWDNEQFF.

This clonotype was observed a few times. The gene calls are TRBV4-1 and TRBJ1-5; D is possibly TRBD1 (5 bases). Germline-derived CDR1 and CDR2 are MGHRA and YSYEKL. This CDR3 is built from 15 residues. The V end was cut by 0 bases, the J end by 6 bases, with 12 bases between. CDR3 nucleotides: TGCGCCAGCAGCCAAGATCGGGGGATAGGTCAGCCCCAGCATTTT. Its translation: CASSQDRGIGQPQHF.

The table lists this clonotype with a few counts. V gene TRBV20-1 combines with J gene TRBJ2-7; no reliable D call. The germline V gene encodes CDR1 DFQATT and CDR2 SNEGSKA (reference sequence). V lost 4 bases to trimming and J lost 7 bases, with 11 bases between them. This CDR3 region has 11 residues. The CDR3 region has the DNA TGCAGTGCTATAAAGGTCCATGAGCAGTACTTC. Translation: CSAIKVHEQYF.

The chain employs TRBV5-1 and TRBJ2-3, with 7 bases that match TRBD2. Germline CDR1 reads SGHRS; CDR2 reads YFSETQ. J gave up 2 bases and V 0 bases, and 6 bases lay outside the gene matches. The length of the CDR3 is 16 residues. CDR3 in DNA: TGCGCCAGCAGCTTGGCCCCAGCGGGGATCACAGATACGCAGTATTTT. Protein: CASSLAPAGITDTQYF.

This clonotype was found a few times. The chain links TRBV7-9 to TRBJ1-2; 7 nucleotides align to TRBD1. Germline trimming cut 4 bases from V and 8 bases from J; bases unmatched to any gene: 7. The CDR3 is 13 amino acids. The germline gives CDR1 SEHNR, CDR2 FQNEAQ (reference sequence). Here the CDR3 DNA reads TGTGCCAGCAGCTCACTCGACAGGGACGGCTACACCTTC. It translates to CASSSLDRDGYTF.

The chain has TRBV10-3 and TRBJ2-1; 9 bases fit TRBD1. Unmatched junction bases numbered 11, after V lost 5 bases and J lost 6 bases. The CDR3 contains 16 residues. The germline CDR1 and CDR2 sequences are ENHRY and SYGVKD. CDR3 sequence: CAISKSRDRVFNEQFF. The CDR3 coding sequence is TGTGCCATCAGTAAAAGCCGGGACAGGGTTTTCAATGAGCAGTTCTTC.

V and J are TRBV20-1 and TRBJ1-2; D unresolved. The CDR3 runs 15 residues. The V gene's germline CDR1 is DFQATT and CDR2 SNEGSKA (reference sequence). Trimming stripped 1 base from V and 0 bases from J, with 12 bases between. The CDR3 loop is CSARVQLGSNYGYTF. In DNA form, the CDR3 reads TGCAGTGCTAGAGTCCAACTGGGATCTAACTATGGCTACACCTTC.